These T cell receptor beta chains were read from a single sample in a study of T cell responses to AZD1222 COVID-19 vaccine. Some clones are missing from TCRdb's copy, which holds only in-frame ones; the method was immunoSEQ multiplex PCR. The table records fewer than 100,000 clones, roughly 90% of them present only once. The sequences come from peripheral blood, collected 28 days after the second AZD1222 dose. These receptors all stem from an adult who received the AZD1222 COVID-19 vaccine. CDR3s include the opening cysteine and the closing phenylalanine or tryptophan. Each record gives: V gene, J gene, D gene, clone size, CDR3 DNA, CDR3 protein. The D gene is left open where the match is weak. Only part of the rows carry a size: once, few, many, or a class if the clone is expanded.

TRBV10-3	TRBJ1-2	.	.	TGTGCCATCAGTGATGTGGGGGACCCCCGCCACTATGGCTACACCTTC	CAISDVGDPRHYGYTF
TRBV5-4	TRBJ1-4	.	.	TGTGCCAGCAGCCCGGATTTCTCGACTAATGAAAAACTGTTTTTT	CASSPDFSTNEKLFF
TRBV30	TRBJ1-2	.	.	TGTGCCTGGACAGGTAAAGAGGGCTATGGCTACACCTTC	CAWTGKEGYGYTF
TRBV27	TRBJ2-7	.	.	TGTGCCAGCAGTTACGGACGGAACTCCTACGAGCAGTACTTC	CASSYGRNSYEQYF
TRBV9	TRBJ2-5	.	.	TGTGCCAGCAGCGATCGTGGGGCCCAAGAGACCCAGTACTTC	CASSDRGAQETQYF
TRBV27	TRBJ2-7	.	.	TGTGCCAGCAGATCAGGGGACAACTACGAGCAGTACTTC	CASRSGDNYEQYF
TRBV28	TRBJ2-1	.	.	TGTGCCAGCAGTTTATACAATGAGCAGTTCTTC	CASSLYNEQFF
TRBV7-2	TRBJ1-3	.	.	TGTGCCAGCAGCCCCATAACAGGCTTGTCATCTGGAAACACCATATATTTT	CASSPITGLSSGNTIYF
TRBV30	TRBJ1-5	.	.	TGTGCCTGGCAAAGGACAGATAGCAATCAGCCCCAGCATTTT	CAWQRTDSNQPQHF
TRBV11-2	TRBJ1-2	.	few	TGTGCCAGTCACCTTTCGGGGGTCCCCCGGGGCGGCTACACCTTC	CASHLSGVPRGGYTF
TRBV7-2	TRBJ2-7	TRBD2	.	TGTGCCAGCAGCATGGGACTAGCGGAAATCTACGAGCAGTACTTC	CASSMGLAEIYEQYF
TRBV27	TRBJ1-6	.	.	TGTGCCAGCAGAACAGGGAGTTCACCCCTCCACTTT	CASRTGSSPLHF
TRBV7-9	TRBJ2-7	TRBD2	.	TGTGCCAGCAGCCCACTTAGCGGGAGGACCGCCTACGAGCAGTACTTC	CASSPLSGRTAYEQYF
TRBV3-1/TRBV3-2	TRBJ2-1	.	.	TGTGCCAGCAGCCGGACAGACAATGAGCAGTTCTTC	CASSRTDNEQFF
TRBV30	TRBJ1-2	.	.	TGTGCCTGGAGTGTATTCGGCCACTATGGCTACACCTTC	CAWSVFGHYGYTF
TRBV9	TRBJ2-1	TRBD2	.	TGTGCCAGCAGCGTAGCGTCTAGCGGGAGTCTCTATGAGCAGTTCTTC	CASSVASSGSLYEQFF
TRBV10-3	TRBJ2-1	TRBD2	.	TGTGCCATGCGACTAGCGGATTCCTACAATGAGCAGTTCTTC	CAMRLADSYNEQFF
TRBV28	TRBJ1-1	.	.	TGTGCCAGCAGTGTAGTGGAGGAAGCTTTCTTT	CASSVVEEAFF
TRBV2	TRBJ2-3	TRBD1	.	TGTGCCAGCAGTGGGGGACAGACCACAGATACGCAGTATTTT	CASSGGQTTDTQYF
TRBV12-3/TRBV12-4	TRBJ1-1	TRBD1	few	TGTGCCAGCAGTTTGTACAGGGGGACTGAAGCTTTCTTT	CASSLYRGTEAFF
TRBV5-1	TRBJ1-2	TRBD1	.	TGCGCCAGCAGCCGTATTACCACGACAGGGGAAGGCGGCTACACCTTC	CASSRITTTGEGGYTF
TRBV6-5	TRBJ1-5	.	.	TGTGCCACTGCCCATAGCAATCAGCCCCAGCATTTT	CATAHSNQPQHF
TRBV9	TRBJ1-1	.	once	TGTGCCAGCAGTACGGGTGGTAAGGCTTTCTTT	CASSTGGKAFF
TRBV25-1	TRBJ1-1	.	once	TGTGCCAGCAGTGGGGAGCAGATACGTACTGAAGCTTTCTTT	CASSGEQIRTEAFF
TRBV11-2	TRBJ1-1	.	.	TGTGCCAGCAGCTGGAGTGACACTGAAGCTTTCTTT	CASSWSDTEAFF
TRBV7-2	TRBJ1-3	TRBD1	.	TGTGCCAGCAGCTTTACAACAGGGGGCTCTGGAAACACCATATATTTT	CASSFTTGGSGNTIYF
TRBV18	TRBJ2-7	.	once	TGTGCCAGCTCACCTCCGGGGTCCTACGAGCAGTACTTC	CASSPPGSYEQYF
TRBV4-1	TRBJ2-7	TRBD2	.	TGCGCCAGCAGCACCGGGACTACCGTAACTGACGTCTACGAGCAGTACTTC	CASSTGTTVTDVYEQYF
TRBV5-5	TRBJ2-7	TRBD2	.	TGTGCCAGCAGCGGGACTAGCGGGGCCTACGAGCAGTACTTC	CASSGTSGAYEQYF
TRBV29-1	TRBJ1-1	.	few	TGCAGCGCCCCGGGACATTTGAACACTGAAGCTTTCTTT	CSAPGHLNTEAFF
TRBV28	TRBJ2-7	.	few	TGTGCCAGCAGTTTCGACGAGCAGTACTTC	CASSFDEQYF
TRBV7-9	TRBJ1-1	.	.	TGTGCCAGCAGCCCGGGAGGGAACACTGAAGCTTTCTTT	CASSPGGNTEAFF
TRBV19	TRBJ1-2	TRBD1	.	TGTGCCAGTAGCTTGGGACAGCTCAACTATGGCTACACCTTC	CASSLGQLNYGYTF
TRBV4-1	TRBJ2-7	.	.	TGCGCCAGCAGCCAAACAGGGATGCCGGGCCTTGGATACGAGCAGTACTTC	CASSQTGMPGLGYEQYF
TRBV11-2	TRBJ2-1	.	.	TGTGCCAGCAGCAACCTGGGTAGAGAGCAGTTCTTC	CASSNLGREQFF
TRBV28	TRBJ2-7	TRBD1	.	TGTGCCAGCAGTTCGTACAGGGGCTACGAGCAGTACTTC	CASSSYRGYEQYF
TRBV4-1	TRBJ1-1	.	.	TGCGCCAGCAGCCAAGATATGGGCACTGAAGCTTTCTTT	CASSQDMGTEAFF
TRBV3-1/TRBV3-2	TRBJ2-1	.	.	TGTGCCAGCAGTTGGAGGAATGAGCAGTTCTTC	CASSWRNEQFF
TRBV5-1	TRBJ1-1	TRBD1	.	TGCGCCAGCAGCGGAACAGGGGGAGTAGCTTTCTTT	CASSGTGGVAFF
TRBV5-1	TRBJ2-1	TRBD2	.	TGCGCCAGCAGCTTGGATTCGCGGGCTAGCGGGAGCGGCGAGCAGTTCTTC	CASSLDSRASGSGEQFF
TRBV15	TRBJ2-7	.	.	TGTGCCATCAGCAGAGTAGGCAACTCCTACGAGCAGTACTTC	CAISRVGNSYEQYF
TRBV19	TRBJ1-5	TRBD1	once	TGTGCCAGCACGACAGGGGTCAAGCCCCAGCATTTT	CASTTGVKPQHF
TRBV12-3/TRBV12-4	TRBJ1-5	.	.	TGTGCCAGCAGTTTTAGTGATCAGCCCCAGCATTTT	CASSFSDQPQHF
TRBV19	TRBJ1-5	TRBD1	.	TGTGCCACCCAGAACAGGGGAAATCAGCCCCAGCATTTT	CATQNRGNQPQHF
TRBV27	TRBJ1-1	.	.	TGTGCCAGCAGCCCTAGGGGTTCCTTTAAGCATGGCACTGAAGCTTTCTTT	CASSPRGSFKHGTEAFF
TRBV10-1	TRBJ1-1	TRBD1	.	TGCGCCAGAAGGACAGGGGGCTCTAACACTGAAGCTTTCTTT	CARRTGGSNTEAFF
TRBV7-9	TRBJ2-3	.	.	TGTGCCAGCAGCTTAGTTATCGACGGGGCAGATACGCAGTATTTT	CASSLVIDGADTQYF
TRBV27	TRBJ2-1	.	.	TGTGCCAGCAGTTTCCGATCGCGGAGCTCCTACAATGAGCAGTTCTTC	CASSFRSRSSYNEQFF
TRBV5-6	TRBJ2-7	TRBD2	once	TGTGCCAGCAGCCTAGGAGCGGGGATCCTCTACGAGCAGTACTTC	CASSLGAGILYEQYF
TRBV9	TRBJ2-5	TRBD2	.	TGTGCCAGCAGCCTGGGGGGGAGTGAGCGGGAGACCCAGTACTTC	CASSLGGSERETQYF
TRBV7-6	TRBJ2-7	TRBD2	.	TGTGCCAGCAGCTCGGGGGGGGTTCGGTCCTACGAGCAGTACTTC	CASSSGGVRSYEQYF
TRBV27	TRBJ1-2	.	.	TGTGCCAGCAGTCGCTATACGGACAGTTTGGGTGGCTACACCTTC	CASSRYTDSLGGYTF
TRBV14	TRBJ1-3	.	.	TGTGCCAGCAGCCAACAGGGAGGAGGGGGTTCTGGAAACACCATATATTTT	CASSQQGGGGSGNTIYF
TRBV6-2/TRBV6-3	TRBJ2-1	.	.	TGTGCCAGCAGTTACTTAGTTCTAGGACAGAACTACAATGAGCAGTTCTTC	CASSYLVLGQNYNEQFF
TRBV20-1	TRBJ2-7	TRBD2	.	TGCAGTGCTAGTGCCAGCGGGAGCTACGAGCAGTACTTC	CSASASGSYEQYF
TRBV30	TRBJ2-7	TRBD2	.	TGTGCCTGGGGGGAGGGTTTAGCCTACGAGCAGTACTTC	CAWGEGLAYEQYF
TRBV28	TRBJ1-5	.	.	TGTGCCAGTATCGACCTGGGCAATCAGCCCCAGCATTTT	CASIDLGNQPQHF
TRBV4-2	TRBJ2-7	.	.	TGTGCCAGCAGCCAAGATTGGGGGCGGGAGAATAAGCAGTACTTC	CASSQDWGRENKQYF
TRBV19	TRBJ1-2	TRBD1	once	TGTGCCAGTAGTATAGAAGGGACAGGGAACTATGGCTACACCTTC	CASSIEGTGNYGYTF